This paragraph covers one T cell receptor beta chain sequence. Its antigen is not identified. Other DNA sequences in this sample translate to the same CDR3. The data stem from a study of vaccination effects on CD4 cells after COVID-19. Method: immunoSEQ multiplex PCR; TCRdb's copy keeps in-frame clones and lacks some. The repertoire holds fewer than 30,000 clones, with 70% to 80% as singletons. Sequencing in the ViraFEST assay came after antigen-specific CD4+ T cells had been expanded with viral peptide pools, which were used to stimulate PBMC. The authors isolated CD4+ T cells after more than eight days of culture. Having tested negative for nucleocapsid antibodies, the vaccine recipients showed no prior SARS-CoV-2 infection. V was trimmed by 0 bases and J by 3 bases, leaving 10 bases between them. This CDR3 has 15 residues. Germline lookup yields CDR1 MGHRA and CDR2 YSYEKL.

The chain has TRBV4-1 and TRBJ2-3; no clear D. Sample: CD4+ T cells from PBMCs cultured with SARS-CoV-2 spike peptides, taken before COVID-19 vaccination. The receptor's source is a human donor who received a COVID-19 vaccine. CDR3 coding DNA: TGCGCCAGCAGCCAAGAGGGTGCTAGGACAGATACGCAGTATTTT. This translates into CASSQEGARTDTQYF.